The clone carrying this T cell receptor beta chain was found a few times. The data derive from a study of shared clonotypes between healthy human individuals. Study-level information: CD4 naive and CD4 memory each took three plates per donor, while CD8 naive took two and CD8 memory one.

Generated by immunoSEQ multiplex PCR, the TCRdb table keeps only in-frame clones and is missing some. The sample holds about 2.1 million clones, about 93% seen once. V lost 4 bases and J lost 5, with 9 bases in between. Germline V lookup: CDR1 SNHLY, CDR2 FYNNEI. The CDR3 spans 12 residues. Cells designated naive CD8 were CD45RO-negative and were positively selected for CCR7, with terminally differentiated effector memory CD45RA+ cells excluded. The sequence was obtained from a man between 18 and 35 years old in good health. Some clones in this sample may be carry-over from other donors' samples. Sequenced sample: naive CD8+ T cells from PBMCs. The J gene is TRBJ2-7, the V gene TRBV2; D gene ambiguous. The CDR3, as DNA: TGTGCCAGCAGTGTACCTCAGAACGAGCAGTACTTC. Translated, it gives CASSVPQNEQYF.